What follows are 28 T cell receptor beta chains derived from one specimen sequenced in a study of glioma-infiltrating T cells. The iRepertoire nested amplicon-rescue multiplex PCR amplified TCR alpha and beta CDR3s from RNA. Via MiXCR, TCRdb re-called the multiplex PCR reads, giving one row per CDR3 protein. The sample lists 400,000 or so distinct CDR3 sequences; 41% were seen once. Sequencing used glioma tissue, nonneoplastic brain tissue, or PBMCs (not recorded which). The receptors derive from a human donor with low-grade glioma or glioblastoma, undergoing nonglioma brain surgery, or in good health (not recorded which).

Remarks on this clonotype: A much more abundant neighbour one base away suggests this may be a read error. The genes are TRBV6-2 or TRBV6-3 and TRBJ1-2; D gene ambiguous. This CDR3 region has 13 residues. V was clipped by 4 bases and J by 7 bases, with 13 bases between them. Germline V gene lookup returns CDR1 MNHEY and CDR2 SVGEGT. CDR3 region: CASSSQSERGYTF. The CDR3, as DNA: TGTGCCAGCAGTTCCCAGTCAGAACGTGGCTACACCTTC.

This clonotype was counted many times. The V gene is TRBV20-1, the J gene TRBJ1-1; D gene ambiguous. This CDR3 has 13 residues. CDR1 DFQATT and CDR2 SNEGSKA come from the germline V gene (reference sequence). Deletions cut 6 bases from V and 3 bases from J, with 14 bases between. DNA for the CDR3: TGCAGTGCCACAAATTACGTGTACACTGAAGCTTTCTTT. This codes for CSATNYVYTEAFF.

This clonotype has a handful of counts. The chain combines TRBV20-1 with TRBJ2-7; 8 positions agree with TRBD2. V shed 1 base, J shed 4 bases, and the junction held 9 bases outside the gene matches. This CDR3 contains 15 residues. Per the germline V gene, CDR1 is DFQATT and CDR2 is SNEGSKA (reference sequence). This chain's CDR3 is CSARGGAGGGYEQYF. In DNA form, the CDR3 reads TGCAGTGCTAGAGGTGGTGCGGGAGGAGGTTACGAGCAGTACTTC.

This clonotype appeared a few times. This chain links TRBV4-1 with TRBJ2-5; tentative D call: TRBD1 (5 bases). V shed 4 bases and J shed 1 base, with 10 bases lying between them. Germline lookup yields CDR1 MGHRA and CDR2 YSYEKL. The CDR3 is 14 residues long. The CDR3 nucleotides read TGCGCCAGCAGCCGACAGCCTCTCCAAGAGACCCAGTACTTC. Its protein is CASSRQPLQETQYF.

In DNA, the CDR3 is TGTGCCAGCAGCCGAAGTTCCAGCACCGGGGAGCTGTTTTTT. Translated: CASSRSSSTGELFF. The V and J genes are TRBV7-2 and TRBJ2-2; D is unclear. The CDR3 is 14 residues long. CDR1 is SGHTA and CDR2 is FQGNSA in the germline V gene. V shed 5 bases and J shed 4 bases, with 11 bases lying between them.

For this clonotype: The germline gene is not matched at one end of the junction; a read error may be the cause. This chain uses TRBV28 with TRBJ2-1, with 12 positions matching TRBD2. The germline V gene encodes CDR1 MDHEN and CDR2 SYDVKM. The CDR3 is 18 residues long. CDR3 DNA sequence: TGTGCCAGCAGTTCCTCCCTTCTAGCGGGAGGGCCTGATGGTGAGGAGTTCTTC. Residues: CASSSSLLAGGPDGEEFF.

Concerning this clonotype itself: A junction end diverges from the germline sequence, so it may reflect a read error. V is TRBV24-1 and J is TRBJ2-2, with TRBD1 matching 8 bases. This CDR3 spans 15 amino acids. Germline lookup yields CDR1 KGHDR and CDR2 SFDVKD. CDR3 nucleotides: TGTGACACCAGTGATATGGACAGGGACACCGGGGAGCTGTTTTTT. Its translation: CDTSDMDRDTGELFF.

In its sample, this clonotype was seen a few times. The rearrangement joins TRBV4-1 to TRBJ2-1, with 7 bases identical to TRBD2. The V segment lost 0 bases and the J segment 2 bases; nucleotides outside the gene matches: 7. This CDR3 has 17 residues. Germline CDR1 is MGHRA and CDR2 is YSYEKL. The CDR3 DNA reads TGCGCCAGCAGCCAAGATCCGGGCCGGGGGGCCTACAATGAGCAGTTCTTC. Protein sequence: CASSQDPGRGAYNEQFF.

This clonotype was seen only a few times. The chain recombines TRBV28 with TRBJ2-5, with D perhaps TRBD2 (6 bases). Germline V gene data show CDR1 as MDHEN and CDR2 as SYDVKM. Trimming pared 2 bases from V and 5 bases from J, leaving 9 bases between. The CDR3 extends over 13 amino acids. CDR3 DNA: TGTGCCAGCAGTTTAAGTCTAGCGGAGACCCAGTACTTC. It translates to CASSLSLAETQYF.

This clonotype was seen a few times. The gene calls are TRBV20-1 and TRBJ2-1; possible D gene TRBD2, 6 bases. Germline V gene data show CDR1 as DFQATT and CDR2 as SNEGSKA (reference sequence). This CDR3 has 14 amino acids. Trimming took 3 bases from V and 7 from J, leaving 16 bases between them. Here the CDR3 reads CSASGRDRVNEQFF. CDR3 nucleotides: TGCAGTGCTAGCGGGCGGGATAGGGTGAATGAGCAGTTCTTC.

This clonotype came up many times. As DNA, the CDR3 is TGCAGTGCCGCCCGCGGGTTGAACACTGAAGCTTTCTTT. It yields the protein CSAARGLNTEAFF. The V gene is TRBV20-1, the J gene TRBJ1-1, with D hard to call. The CDR3 runs 13 residues. V was shortened by 6 bases and J by 0 bases, with 11 bases between the two germline ends. Germline loops: CDR1 DFQATT, CDR2 SNEGSKA (reference sequence).

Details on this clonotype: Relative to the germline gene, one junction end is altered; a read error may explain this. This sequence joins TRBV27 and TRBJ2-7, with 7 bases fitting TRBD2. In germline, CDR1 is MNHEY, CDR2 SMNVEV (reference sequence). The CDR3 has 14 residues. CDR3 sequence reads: CASRRLADSYERYF. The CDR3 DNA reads TGTGCCAGCAGACGGCTAGCGGACTCCTACGAGCGGTACTTC.

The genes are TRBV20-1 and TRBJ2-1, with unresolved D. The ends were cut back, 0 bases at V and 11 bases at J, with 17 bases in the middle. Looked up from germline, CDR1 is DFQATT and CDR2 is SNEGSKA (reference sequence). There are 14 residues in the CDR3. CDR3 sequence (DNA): TGCAGTGCTAGAGATACCCTCCCAGCTACTAAGCAGTTCTTC. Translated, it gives CSARDTLPATKQFF.

CDR3 residues: CASTAGSTEAFF. The CDR3 region has the DNA TGTGCCAGTACCGCAGGGTCCACTGAAGCTTTCTTT. The genes are TRBV19 and TRBJ1-1, with D possibly being TRBD1 (5 bases). The CDR3 runs 12 residues. Per germline, CDR1 LNHDA and CDR2 SQIVND (reference sequence). Deletions cut 7 bases from V and 4 bases from J, with 10 bases between.

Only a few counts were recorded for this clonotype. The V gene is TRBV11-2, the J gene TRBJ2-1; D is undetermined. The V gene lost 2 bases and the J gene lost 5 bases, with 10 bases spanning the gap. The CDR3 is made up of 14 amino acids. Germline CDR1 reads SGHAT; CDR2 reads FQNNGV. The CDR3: CASSLRRSNNEQFF. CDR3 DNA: TGTGCCAGCAGCTTACGGCGGAGTAACAATGAGCAGTTCTTC.

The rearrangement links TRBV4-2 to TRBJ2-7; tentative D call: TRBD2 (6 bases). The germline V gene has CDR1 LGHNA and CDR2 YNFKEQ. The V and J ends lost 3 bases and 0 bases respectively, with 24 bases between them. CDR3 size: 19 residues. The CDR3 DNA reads TGTGCCAGCAGCCATCCTCGTGGTAGCGGCAGATTTACCTCCTACGAGCAGTACTTC. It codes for CASSHPRGSGRFTSYEQYF.

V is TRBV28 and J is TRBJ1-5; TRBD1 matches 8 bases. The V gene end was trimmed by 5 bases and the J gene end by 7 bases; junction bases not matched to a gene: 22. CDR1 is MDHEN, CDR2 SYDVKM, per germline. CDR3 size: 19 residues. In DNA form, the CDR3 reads TGTGCCAGCAGTCCACGTTCCGGGACAGGTTTTAAGAGGACGCAGCCCCAGCATTTT. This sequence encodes CASSPRSGTGFKRTQPQHF.

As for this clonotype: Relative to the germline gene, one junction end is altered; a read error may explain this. The CDR3 DNA is TGTGCCATCAGTGAGCCGACTAGCGGGAAAAACTCCTACGAGCAGTACTTC. It is translated as CAISEPTSGKNSYEQYF. J is TRBJ2-7 and V is TRBV6-1, with TRBD2 matching 11 bases. The CDR3 loop spans 17 amino acids. Germline values: CDR1 MNHNS, CDR2 SASEGT.

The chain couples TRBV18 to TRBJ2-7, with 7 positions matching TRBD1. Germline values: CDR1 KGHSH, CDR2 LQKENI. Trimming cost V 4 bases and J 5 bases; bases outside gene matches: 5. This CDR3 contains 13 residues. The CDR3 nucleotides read TGTGCCAGCTCACACGGGACAGCCAACGAGCAGTACTTC. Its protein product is CASSHGTANEQYF.

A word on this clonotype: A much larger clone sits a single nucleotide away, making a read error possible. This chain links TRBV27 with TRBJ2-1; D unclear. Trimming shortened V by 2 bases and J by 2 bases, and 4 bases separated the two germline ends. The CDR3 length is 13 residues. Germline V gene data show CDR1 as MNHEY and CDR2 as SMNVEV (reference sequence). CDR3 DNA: TGTGCCAGCAGTTTAACCCCCTACAATGAGCAGTTCTTC. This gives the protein CASSLTPYNEQFF.

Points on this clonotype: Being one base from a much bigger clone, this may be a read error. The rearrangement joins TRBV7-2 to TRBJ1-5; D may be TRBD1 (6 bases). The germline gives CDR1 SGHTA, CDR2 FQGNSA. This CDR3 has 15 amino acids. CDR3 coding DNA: TGTGCCAGCAGCTTAGAGGGGACAAGCAATCAGCCCCCGCATTTT. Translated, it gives CASSLEGTSNQPPHF.

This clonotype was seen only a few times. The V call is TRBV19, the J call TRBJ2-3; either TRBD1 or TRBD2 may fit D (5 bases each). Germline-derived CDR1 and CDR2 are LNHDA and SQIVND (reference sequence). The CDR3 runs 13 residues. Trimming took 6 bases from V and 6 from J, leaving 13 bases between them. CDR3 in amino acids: CASSPPGLDTQYF. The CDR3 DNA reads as TGTGCCAGTAGCCCACCGGGGCTGGATACGCAGTATTTT.

The CDR3 DNA reads as TGTGCCAGCAGTTTGAGCCCAATTGGGTACGAGCAGTACTTC. Its translation: CASSLSPIGYEQYF. The chain employs TRBV27 and TRBJ2-7; D is uncertain. Per the germline V gene, CDR1 is MNHEY and CDR2 is SMNVEV (reference sequence). The CDR3 runs to 14 residues. The V and J ends lost 3 bases and 4 bases respectively, with 13 bases between them.

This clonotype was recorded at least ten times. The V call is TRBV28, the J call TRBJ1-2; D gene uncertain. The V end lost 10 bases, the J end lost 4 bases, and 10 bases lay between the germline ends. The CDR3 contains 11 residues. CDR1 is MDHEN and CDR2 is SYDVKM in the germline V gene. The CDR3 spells CATRRSYGYTF. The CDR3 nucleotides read TGTGCCACACGACGGAGCTATGGCTACACCTTC.

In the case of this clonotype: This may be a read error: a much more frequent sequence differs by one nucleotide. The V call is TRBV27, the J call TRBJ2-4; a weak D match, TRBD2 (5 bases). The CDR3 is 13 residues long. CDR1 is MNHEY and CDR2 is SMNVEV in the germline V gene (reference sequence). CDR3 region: CGSSLGGPNIQYF. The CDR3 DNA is TGTGGCAGCAGTTTAGGAGGACCAAACATTCAGTACTTC.

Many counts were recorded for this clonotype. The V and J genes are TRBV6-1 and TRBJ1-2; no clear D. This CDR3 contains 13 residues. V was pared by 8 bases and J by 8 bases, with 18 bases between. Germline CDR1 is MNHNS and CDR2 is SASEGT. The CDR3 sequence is CASRDHPQEGYTF. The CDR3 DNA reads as TGTGCCAGCCGAGATCATCCACAAGAAGGCTACACCTTC.

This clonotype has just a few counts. CDR3 protein: CASTNRGVGNQPQHF. DNA for the CDR3: TGTGCCAGCACTAACCGGGGCGTCGGCAATCAGCCCCAGCATTTT. V is TRBV19 and J is TRBJ1-5; D is possibly TRBD1 (5 bases). The CDR3 loop spans 15 amino acids. The V end was cut by 9 bases, the J end by 2 bases, with 17 bases between. Germline V gives CDR1 LNHDA, CDR2 SQIVND (reference sequence).

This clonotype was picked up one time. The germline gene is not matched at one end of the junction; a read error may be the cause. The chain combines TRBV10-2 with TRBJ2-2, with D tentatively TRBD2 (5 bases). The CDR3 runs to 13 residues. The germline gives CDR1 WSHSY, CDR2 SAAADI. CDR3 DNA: TGCGCCAGCAGTCCTACAAACACCGGGGAGCCGTTTTTT. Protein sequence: CASSPTNTGEPFF.